This T cell receptor (beta chain) was documented in a study of identifying expanded T cells in peripheral blood. Clones were read by immunoSEQ multiplex PCR, and TCRdb kept only the in-frame ones, dropping some. The data show around 94,000 clones, around 84% seen once. CDR3 length: 15 residues. CDR1 and CDR2 from the germline V gene are SGHTA and FQGTGA. Trimming removed 5 bases from V and 0 bases from J, with 13 bases in between. Study conclusions and caveats: Roughly two-week clone count variance significantly increased as total template count grew.

Note on this clone: Its specificity is not known.

The chain is built from TRBV7-3 and TRBJ1-1; D uncertain. What was sequenced was blood. The source is a person aged 18-70 years in good health. Here the CDR3 DNA reads TGTGCCAGCAGCCAATCATCGGGCATGAACACTGAAGCTTTCTTT. This gives the protein CASSQSSGMNTEAFF.